What follows are 16 T cell receptor beta chains derived from one specimen sequenced in a study of long-term antiretroviral therapy in people with HIV. Runs used v3.0 of the immunoSEQ assay and were done at survey level. The protocol was immunoSEQ multiplex PCR, while the TCRdb copy is restricted to in-frame clones and leaves out a portion. The sample lists tens of thousands of clones, 94% occurring once. The specimen was unsorted PBMCs, collected 4.1 years after starting antiretroviral therapy. All receptors derive from a woman between 45 and 65 years old with HIV.

V usage is TRBV4-2 and J usage is TRBJ1-2; no clear D. The V and J ends lost 1 base and 4 bases respectively, with 4 bases between them. CDR1 and CDR2 (germline): LGHNA, YNFKEQ. The CDR3 has 12 residues. CDR3 region: CASSQGLYGYTF. The CDR3 DNA sequence: TGTGCCAGCAGCCAAGGACTCTATGGCTACACCTTC.

The CDR3 loop reads CASSVGTSGGADTQYF. In DNA, the CDR3 is TGTGCCAGCAGCGTCGGGACTAGCGGGGGGGCAGATACGCAGTATTTT. The chain employs TRBV9 and TRBJ2-3; TRBD2 matches 16 bases. With 2 bases clipped from V and 4 bases from J, the junction kept 1 base outside the gene matches. This CDR3 comprises 16 residues. The germline V gene encodes CDR1 SGDLS and CDR2 YYNGEE.

The rearrangement joins TRBV30 to TRBJ1-6, with TRBD1 identical over 9 bases. Germline V gene data show CDR1 as GTSNPN and CDR2 as SVGIG (reference sequence). After removal of 2 bases from V and 15 bases from J, the junction contained 5 bases not matched to a gene. The CDR3 has 12 amino acids. The CDR3 here is CAWSLGQGNLHF. The DNA of the CDR3 is TGTGCCTGGAGTCTGGGACAGGGCAACCTCCACTTT.

The rearrangement links TRBV2 to TRBJ1-5, with D perhaps TRBD1 (5 bases). Trimming left V 0 bases short and J 1 base short, with 13 bases between. Germline V CDR1 and CDR2: SNHLY, FYNNEI. The CDR3 is 17 amino acids. CDR3 sequence (DNA): TGTGCCAGCAGTGAAGCTGGGGGACGACGGAGCAATCAGCCCCAGCATTTT. The encoded protein is CASSEAGGRRSNQPQHF. The variable domain in full, completed from reference TRBV2 and TRBJ1-5, reads EPEVTQTPSHQVTQMGQEVILRCVPISNHLYFYWYRQILGQKVEFLVSFYNNEISEKSEIFDDQFSVERPDGSNFTLKIRSTKLEDSAMYFCASSEAGGRRSNQPQHFGDGTRLSIL.

The chain employs TRBV7-3 and TRBJ2-7; D may correspond to TRBD1 or TRBD2 (6 bases each). The germline gives CDR1 SGHTA, CDR2 FQGTGA. Trimming removed 1 base at V and 2 bases at J, with 12 bases between. The CDR3 totals 15 residues. CDR3 in DNA: TGTGCCAGCAGCTTAAGTGGGGGGCGTACCTACGAGCAGTACTTC. Encoded protein: CASSLSGGRTYEQYF. Full variable domain (remainder filled in from reference TRBV7-3 and TRBJ2-7): GAGVSQTPSNKVTEKGKYVELRCDPISGHTALYWYRQSLGQGPEFLIYFQGTGAADDSGLPNDRFFAVRPEGSVSTLKIQRTERGDSAVYLCASSLSGGRTYEQYFGPGTRLTVT.

J is TRBJ2-5 and V is TRBV6-1; no clear D. V lost 11 bases and J 5 bases, leaving 18 bases between the germline ends. CDR3 length equals 13 residues. Germline CDR1 and CDR2: MNHNS and SASEGT. CDR3: CAGKGSLGETQYF. In DNA form, the CDR3 reads TGTGCCGGAAAGGGATCTTTAGGGGAGACCCAGTACTTC.

This chain's CDR3 is CASSAGTSVSNTF. Here the CDR3 DNA reads TGTGCCAGCAGCGCCGGGACTTCTGTTAGCAACACCTTC. The J gene is TRBJ1-2, the V gene TRBV6-1; weak D call: TRBD1 (5 bases). This CDR3 is 13 amino acids long. Germline CDR1 is MNHNS and CDR2 is SASEGT. Trimming removed 6 bases at V and 12 bases at J, with 20 bases between.

This clone showed up just a few times. V usage is TRBV20-1 and J usage is TRBJ2-3, with unresolved D. The V end was cut by 6 bases, the J end by 2 bases, with 6 bases between. The CDR3 sequence is 11 residues long. Germline lookup yields CDR1 DFQATT and CDR2 SNEGSKA (reference sequence). In nucleotides, the CDR3 is TGCAGTGCGGGCCACACAGATACGCAGTATTTT. The encoded protein is CSAGHTDTQYF.

The chain is built from TRBV19 and TRBJ1-2; D not resolved. Trimming removed 2 bases from V and 2 bases from J, with 6 bases in between. Germline-derived CDR1 and CDR2 are LNHDA and SQIVND (reference sequence). The CDR3 has 13 residues. CDR3 bases: TGTGCCAGTAGTATAACGGGGAACTATGGCTACACCTTC. It is translated as CASSITGNYGYTF.

The chain joins TRBV5-1 to TRBJ1-1; 8 nucleotides align to TRBD1. The CDR3 totals 16 residues. V gave up 3 bases and J gave up 0 bases; unmatched junction bases: 7. Germline CDR1 is SGHRS and CDR2 is YFSETQ. The CDR3 reads CASSSLPTGVNTEAFF. The CDR3 nucleotides read TGCGCCAGCAGCTCCCTCCCGACAGGGGTGAACACTGAAGCTTTCTTT.

About this clone: Other DNA sequences within the sample encode an identical CDR3. The rearrangement links TRBV11-2 to TRBJ1-1; maybe TRBD1 (6 bases). Germline loops: CDR1 SGHAT, CDR2 FQNNGV. The CDR3 is 13 amino acids. Trimming pared 4 bases from V and 1 base from J, leaving 7 bases between. The CDR3 sequence: CASSWGRNTEAFF. CDR3 DNA: TGTGCCAGCAGCTGGGGGCGGAACACTGAAGCTTTCTTT. The whole variable domain, filled in from reference TRBV11-2 and TRBJ1-1, reads EAGVAQSPRYKIIEKRQSVAFWCNPISGHATLYWYQQILGQGPKLLIQFQNNGVVDDSQLPKDRFSAERLKGVDSTLKIQPAKLEDSAVYLCASSWGRNTEAFFGQGTRLTVV.

This clone showed up just once. V is TRBV7-9 and J is TRBJ1-2; 9 nucleotides agree with TRBD1. This CDR3 is 16 amino acids long. J was trimmed by 3 bases and V by 3 bases; bases with no gene match: 8. Per germline, CDR1 SEHNR and CDR2 FQNEAQ (reference sequence). CDR3 region: CASSFPGQGDDYGYTF. The CDR3 nucleotides are TGTGCCAGCAGCTTTCCGGGACAGGGAGACGACTATGGCTACACCTTC.

The V gene is TRBV11-2, the J gene TRBJ2-1; D unresolved. The CDR3 has 14 amino acids. The V end lost 1 base, the J end lost 0 bases, and 4 bases lay between the germline ends. Germline V gene data show CDR1 as SGHAT and CDR2 as FQNNGV. The CDR3 nucleotides are TGTGCCAGCAGCTTAGGGGGCTCCTACAATGAGCAGTTCTTC. Its translation: CASSLGGSYNEQFF.

The chain links TRBV15 to TRBJ1-1, with unresolved D. V was clipped by 0 bases and J by 0 bases, with 5 bases between them. CDR1 LNHNV and CDR2 YYDKDF come from the germline V gene (reference sequence). This CDR3 spans 14 amino acids. The CDR3: CATSRDPVNTEAFF. The CDR3 nucleotides read TGTGCCACCAGCAGAGATCCTGTGAACACTGAAGCTTTCTTT.

V and J are TRBV5-1 and TRBJ2-5, with 7 positions matching TRBD1. Germline V CDR1 and CDR2: SGHRS, YFSETQ. This CDR3 is 15 amino acids long. Trimming took 5 bases from V and 5 from J; bases not matched to a gene: 12. In nucleotides, the CDR3 is TGCGCCAGCAGTTTCGACAGGGCCGGGGAGGAGACCCAGTACTTC. Translation: CASSFDRAGEETQYF.

V and J are TRBV7-3 and TRBJ1-1; 7 bases line up with TRBD1. The CDR3 has 14 amino acids. CDR1 is SGHTA, CDR2 FQGTGA, per germline. Trimming cost V 5 bases and J 1 base; bases outside gene matches: 4. The CDR3 loop is CASSPQGGNTEAFF. CDR3 DNA: TGTGCCAGCAGCCCGCAGGGGGGGAACACTGAAGCTTTCTTT.